The following is a T cell receptor beta chain sequence with its context. The source of the sample is a study of technical replicates of blood from a handful of donors. The assay was immunoSEQ multiplex PCR, and TCRdb's table has in-frame clones only and misses some. The table records some 15,000 clones, about four fifths of them present only once. The ends were cut back, 3 bases at V and 3 bases at J, with 5 bases in the middle. CDR1 is ENHRY, CDR2 SYGVKD, per germline. CDR3 length equals 13 residues. The specimen was PBMCs. The V call is TRBV10-3, the J call TRBJ1-4; D is ambiguous. The TCR originated in a human donor in good health. The CDR3: CAISDSANEKLFF. CDR3 DNA sequence: TGTGCCATCAGTGATAGCGCTAATGAAAAACTGTTTTTT.